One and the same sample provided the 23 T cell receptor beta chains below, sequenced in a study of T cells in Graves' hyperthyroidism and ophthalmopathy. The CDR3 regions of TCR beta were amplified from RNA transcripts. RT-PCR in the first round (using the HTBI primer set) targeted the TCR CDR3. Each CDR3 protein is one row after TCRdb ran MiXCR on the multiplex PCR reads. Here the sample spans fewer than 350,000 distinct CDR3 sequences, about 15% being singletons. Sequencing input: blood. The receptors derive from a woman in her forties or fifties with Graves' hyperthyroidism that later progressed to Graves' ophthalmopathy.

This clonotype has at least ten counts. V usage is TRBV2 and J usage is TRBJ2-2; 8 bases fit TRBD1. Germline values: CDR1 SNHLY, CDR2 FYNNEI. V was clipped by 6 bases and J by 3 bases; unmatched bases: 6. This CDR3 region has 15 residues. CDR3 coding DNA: TGTGCCAGCAGAGCCGACAGGGGATACACCGGGGAGCTGTTTTTT. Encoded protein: CASRADRGYTGELFF.

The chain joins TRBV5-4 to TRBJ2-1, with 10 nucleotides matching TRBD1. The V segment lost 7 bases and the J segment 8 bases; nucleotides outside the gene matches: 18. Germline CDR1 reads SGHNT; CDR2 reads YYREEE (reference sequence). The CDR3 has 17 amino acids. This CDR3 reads CASLGQGRNGSSHEQFF. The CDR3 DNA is TGTGCCAGCCTGGGACAGGGGAGGAACGGGAGTTCCCATGAGCAGTTCTTC. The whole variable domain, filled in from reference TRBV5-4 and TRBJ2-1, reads ETGVTQSPTHLIKTRGQQVTLRCSSQSGHNTVSWYQQALGQGPQFIFQYYREEENGRGNFPPRFSGLQFPNYSSELNVNALELDDSALYLCASLGQGRNGSSHEQFFGPGTRLTVL.

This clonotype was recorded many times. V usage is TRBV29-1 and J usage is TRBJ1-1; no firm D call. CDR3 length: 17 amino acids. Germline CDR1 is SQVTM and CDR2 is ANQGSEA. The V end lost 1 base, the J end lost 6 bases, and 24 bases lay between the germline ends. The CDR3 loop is CSVEGVGQSGTTAEAFF. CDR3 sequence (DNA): TGCAGCGTTGAAGGGGTTGGCCAAAGTGGCACGACTGCTGAAGCTTTCTTT.

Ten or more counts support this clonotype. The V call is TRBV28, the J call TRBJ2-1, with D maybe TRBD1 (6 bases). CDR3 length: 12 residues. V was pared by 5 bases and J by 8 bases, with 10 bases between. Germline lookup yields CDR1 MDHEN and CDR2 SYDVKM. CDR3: CASSQTGDEQFF. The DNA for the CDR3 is TGTGCCAGCAGTCAGACAGGTGATGAGCAGTTCTTC.

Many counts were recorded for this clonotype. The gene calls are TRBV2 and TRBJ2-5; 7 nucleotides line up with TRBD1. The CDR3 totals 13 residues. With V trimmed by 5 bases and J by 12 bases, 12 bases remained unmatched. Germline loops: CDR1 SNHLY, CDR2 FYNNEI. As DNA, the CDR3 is TGTGCCAGCAGTCCCACCCTTGGACAGGAAAAGTACTTC. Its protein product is CASSPTLGQEKYF.

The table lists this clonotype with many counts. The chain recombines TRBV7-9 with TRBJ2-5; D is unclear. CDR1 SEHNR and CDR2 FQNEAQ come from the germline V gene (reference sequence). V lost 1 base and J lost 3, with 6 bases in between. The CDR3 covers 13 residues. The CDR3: CASSLELKETQYF. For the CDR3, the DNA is TGTGCCAGCAGCTTAGAACTAAAAGAGACCCAGTACTTC.

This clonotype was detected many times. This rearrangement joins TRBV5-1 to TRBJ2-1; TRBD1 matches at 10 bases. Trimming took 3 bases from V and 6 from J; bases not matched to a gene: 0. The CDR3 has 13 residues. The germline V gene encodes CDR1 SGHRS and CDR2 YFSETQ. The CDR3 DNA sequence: TGCGCCAGCAGCTGGACAGGGGGCAATGAGCAGTTCTTC. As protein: CASSWTGGNEQFF.

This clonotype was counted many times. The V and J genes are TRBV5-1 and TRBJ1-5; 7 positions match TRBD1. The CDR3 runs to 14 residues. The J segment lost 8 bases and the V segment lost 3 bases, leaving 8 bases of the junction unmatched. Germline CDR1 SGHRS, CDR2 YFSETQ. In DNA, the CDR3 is TGCGCCAGCAGCTCAGGGACAGCCGGGGAGCCCCAGCATTTT. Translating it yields CASSSGTAGEPQHF.

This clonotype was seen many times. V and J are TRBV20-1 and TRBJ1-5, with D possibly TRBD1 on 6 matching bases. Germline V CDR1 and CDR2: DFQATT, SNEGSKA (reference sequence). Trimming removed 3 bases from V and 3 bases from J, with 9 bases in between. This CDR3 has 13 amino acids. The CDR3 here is CSASQGNNQPQHF. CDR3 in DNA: TGCAGTGCTAGCCAGGGGAACAATCAGCCCCAGCATTTT.

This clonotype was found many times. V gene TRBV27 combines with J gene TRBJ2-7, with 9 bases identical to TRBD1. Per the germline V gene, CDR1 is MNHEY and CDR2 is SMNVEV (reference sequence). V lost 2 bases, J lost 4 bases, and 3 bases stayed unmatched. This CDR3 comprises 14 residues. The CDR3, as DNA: TGTGCCAGCAGTTTAATCGGGACAGGGTACGAGCAGTACTTC. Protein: CASSLIGTGYEQYF.

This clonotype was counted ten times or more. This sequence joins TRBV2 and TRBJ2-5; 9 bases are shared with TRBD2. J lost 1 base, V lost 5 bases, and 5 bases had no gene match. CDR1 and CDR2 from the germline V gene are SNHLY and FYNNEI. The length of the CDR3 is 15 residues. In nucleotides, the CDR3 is TGTGCCAGCAGTCAGAGCGGGAGGCTCCAAGAGACCCAGTACTTC. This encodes CASSQSGRLQETQYF.

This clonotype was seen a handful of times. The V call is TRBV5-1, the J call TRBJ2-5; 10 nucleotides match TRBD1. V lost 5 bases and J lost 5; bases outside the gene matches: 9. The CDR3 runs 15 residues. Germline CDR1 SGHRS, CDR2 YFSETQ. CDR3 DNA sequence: TGCGCCAGCAGATTAAGACAGGGGGCGGGTGAGACCCAGTACTTC. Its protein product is CASRLRQGAGETQYF.

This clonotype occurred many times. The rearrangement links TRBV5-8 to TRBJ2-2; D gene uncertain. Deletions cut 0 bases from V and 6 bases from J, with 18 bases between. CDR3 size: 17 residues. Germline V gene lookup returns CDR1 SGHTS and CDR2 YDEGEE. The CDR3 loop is CASSLAGSQVNPGELFF. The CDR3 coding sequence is TGTGCCAGCAGCTTGGCCGGGTCGCAAGTGAATCCCGGGGAGCTGTTTTTT.

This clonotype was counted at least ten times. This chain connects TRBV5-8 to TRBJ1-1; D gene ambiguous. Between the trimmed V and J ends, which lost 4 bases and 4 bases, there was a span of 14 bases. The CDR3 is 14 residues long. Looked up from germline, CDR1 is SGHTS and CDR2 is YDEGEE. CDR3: CASSVPGSFTEAFF. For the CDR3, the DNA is TGTGCCAGCAGCGTCCCGGGGTCCTTCACTGAAGCTTTCTTT.

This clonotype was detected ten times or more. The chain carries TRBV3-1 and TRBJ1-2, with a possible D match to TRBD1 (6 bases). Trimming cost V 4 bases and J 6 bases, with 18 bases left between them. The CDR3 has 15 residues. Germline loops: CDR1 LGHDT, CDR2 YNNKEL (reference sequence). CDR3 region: CASSRRQDPRDGYTF. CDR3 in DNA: TGTGCCAGCAGCCGTCGACAGGACCCTCGGGATGGCTACACCTTC.

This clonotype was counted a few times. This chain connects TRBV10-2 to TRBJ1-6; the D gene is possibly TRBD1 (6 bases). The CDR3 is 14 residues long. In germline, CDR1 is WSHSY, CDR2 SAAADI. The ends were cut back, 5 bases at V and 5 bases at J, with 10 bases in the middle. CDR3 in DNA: TGCGCCAGCAGTAGTCAGGGGCATAATTCACCCCTCCACTTT. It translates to CASSSQGHNSPLHF.

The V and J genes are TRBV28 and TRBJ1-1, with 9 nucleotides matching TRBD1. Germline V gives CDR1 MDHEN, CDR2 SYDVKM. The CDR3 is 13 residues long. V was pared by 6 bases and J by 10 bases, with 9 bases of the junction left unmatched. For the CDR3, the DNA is TGTGCCAGCAGCCCAGGACAGGGGTTTGGAGCTTTCTTT. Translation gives CASSPGQGFGAFF.

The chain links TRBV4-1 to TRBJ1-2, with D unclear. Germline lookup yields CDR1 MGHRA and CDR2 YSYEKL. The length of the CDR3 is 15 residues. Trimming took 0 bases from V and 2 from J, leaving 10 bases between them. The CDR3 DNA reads TGCGCCAGCAGCCAAGATCCCAGGCGCAACTATGGCTACACCTTC. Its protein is CASSQDPRRNYGYTF.

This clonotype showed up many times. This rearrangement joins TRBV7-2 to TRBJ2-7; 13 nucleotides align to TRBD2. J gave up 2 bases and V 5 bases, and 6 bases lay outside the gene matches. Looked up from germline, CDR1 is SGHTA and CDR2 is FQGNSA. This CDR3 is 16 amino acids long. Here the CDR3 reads CASSGGLAGEAYEQYF. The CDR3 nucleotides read TGTGCCAGCAGCGGAGGACTAGCGGGAGAGGCCTACGAGCAGTACTTC.

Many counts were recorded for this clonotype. CDR3 coding DNA: TGCGCCAGCAGCTTCATGCTAGCGACAGATACGCAGTATTTT. It is translated as CASSFMLATDTQYF. V usage is TRBV5-1 and J usage is TRBJ2-3; possible D gene TRBD2, 6 bases. Trimming shortened V by 2 bases and J by 3 bases, and 10 bases separated the two germline ends. The CDR3 length is 14 residues. The germline V gene encodes CDR1 SGHRS and CDR2 YFSETQ.

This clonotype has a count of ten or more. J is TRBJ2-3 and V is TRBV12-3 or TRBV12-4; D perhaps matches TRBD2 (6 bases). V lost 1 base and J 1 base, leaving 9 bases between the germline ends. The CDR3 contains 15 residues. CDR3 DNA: TGTGCCAGCAGTTTAGATGCTAGCGGCACAGATACGCAGTATTTT. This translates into CASSLDASGTDTQYF.

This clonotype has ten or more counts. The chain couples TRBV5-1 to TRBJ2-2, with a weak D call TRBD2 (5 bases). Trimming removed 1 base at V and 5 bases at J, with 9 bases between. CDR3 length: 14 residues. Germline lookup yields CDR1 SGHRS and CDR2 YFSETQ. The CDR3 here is CASSLNGGTGELFF. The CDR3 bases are TGCGCCAGCAGCTTGAACGGCGGGACCGGGGAGCTGTTTTTT.

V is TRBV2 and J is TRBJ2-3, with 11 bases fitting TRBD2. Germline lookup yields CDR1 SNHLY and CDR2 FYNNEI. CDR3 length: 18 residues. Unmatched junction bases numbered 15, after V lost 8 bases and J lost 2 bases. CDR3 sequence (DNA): TGTGCCAGCGGGGGCCCGGCTAGCGGGAGGACCTCCACAGATACGCAGTATTTT. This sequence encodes CASGGPASGRTSTDTQYF.